The entry below describes one T cell receptor (beta chain). This sample was taken from a study of cytomegalovirus exposure and HLA in healthy donors. The PCR contained 60 Vbeta and 13 Jbeta primers. The authors' processing: In a later analysis, 79 million or so unique TCR beta chains included roughly 11 million shared by two or more donors. The table came from immunoSEQ multiplex PCR; TCRdb's copy has only in-frame clones and leaves some out. The V and J calls and the clone size are those of that table, but D and trimming were determined from the DNA. This sample yields under 150,000 clones, of which 65% to 80% are seen a single time; about 3.5% belongs to the top ten. The sequence was obtained from a man aged 25-40 years in good health and CMV-seronegative. Material for sequencing was PBMCs.

As DNA, the CDR3 is TGTGCCAGCAGCGTTAGTGGGGGACTCGAGCAGTACTTC. It specifies CASSVSGGLEQYF. The chain recombines TRBV9 with TRBJ2-7; a weak D match, TRBD2 (6 bases). The length of the CDR3 is 13 residues. V lost 2 bases to trimming and J lost 6 bases, with 12 bases between them. Germline V gene sequence: CDR1 SGDLS, CDR2 YYNGEE.